This T cell receptor (beta chain) was captured in a study of T cell changes during pregnancy in multiple sclerosis. This clone turned up a few times. Produced via immunoSEQ multiplex PCR; TCRdb's table is partial and in-frame only. Here the sample spans roughly 40,000 clones, 88% being singletons. Trimming removed 5 bases at V and 10 bases at J, with 17 bases between. The germline gives CDR1 PRHDT, CDR2 FYEKMQ (reference sequence). This CDR3 spans 14 amino acids. The sequenced sample was CD8+ T cells from peripheral blood mononuclear cells, obtained in the first trimester of pregnancy. The source is a female donor with multiple sclerosis, enrolled in a pregnancy study. This sequence joins TRBV13 and TRBJ1-4; a weak D match, TRBD1 (5 bases). This CDR3 is CASSLGGERGKLFF. The DNA for the CDR3 is TGTGCCAGCAGCCTCGGGGGGGAGAGGGGAAAACTGTTTTTT. Looking up the rest from reference TRBV13 and TRBJ1-4 gives the full variable domain: AAGVIQSPRHLIKEKRETATLKCYPIPRHDTVYWYQQGPGQDPQFLISFYEKMQSDKGSIPDRFSAQQFSDYHSELNMSSLELGDSALYFCASSLGGERGKLFFGSGTQLSVL.